Shown below are 17 T cell receptor beta chains from a single sample sequenced in a study of PD-1 blockade in classical Hodgkin lymphoma (dated by TCRdb to 2018 to 2021). The library was produced with the immunoSEQ multiplex PCR assay. What TCRdb holds here is the immuneACCESS table cut down to in-frame rearrangements. Part of the clones is not present; checked against another copy, under half of the missing clones reflect an unresolved V gene, and the others are unexplained. The sample data list some 6,900 clones, and approximately 77% of these were observed just once. The ten top clones hold 37% of the sample. Taken with the paper, the label for time point translates to: cycle 1 day 1 (C1D1), immediately before nivolumab initiation. Every trial patient had relapsed following autologous stem cell transplantation, and prior brentuximab vedotin exposure was what differed among cohorts A, B and C.

Sequences were derived from peripheral blood mononuclear cells (PBMCs), sampled at baseline. These receptors came from a human donor with classical Hodgkin lymphoma.

Relative to its sample, this clone is medium-sized. The chain combines TRBV27 with TRBJ2-1; 11 positions match TRBD1. Unmatched junction bases numbered 9, after V lost 2 bases and J lost 0 bases. The germline V gene has CDR1 MNHEY and CDR2 SMNVEV (reference sequence). The CDR3 has 19 amino acids. This chain's CDR3 is CASSLGTGGVQSSYNEQFF. The DNA for the CDR3 is TGTGCCAGCAGTTTAGGGACAGGGGGAGTCCAAAGCTCCTACAATGAGCAGTTCTTC.

The rearrangement links TRBV19 to TRBJ1-5; tentatively, D is TRBD1 (6 bases). The germline gives CDR1 LNHDA, CDR2 SQIVND (reference sequence). Trimming left V 11 bases short and J 4 bases short, with 18 bases between. This CDR3 has 14 residues. The CDR3 spells CAVKGGGGNQPQHF. In nucleotides, the CDR3 is TGTGCCGTAAAGGGAGGGGGGGGTAATCAGCCCCAGCATTTT.

The rearrangement links TRBV4-1 to TRBJ2-2; D may be TRBD2 (5 bases). The CDR3 sequence is 16 residues long. Trimming stripped 1 base from V and 5 bases from J, with 14 bases between. Per germline, CDR1 MGHRA and CDR2 YSYEKL. The CDR3 spells CASSQGLNGVTGELFF. CDR3 nucleotide sequence: TGCGCCAGCAGCCAAGGACTGAACGGGGTTACCGGGGAGCTGTTTTTT.

V is TRBV6-1 and J is TRBJ1-1, with a weak D call TRBD1 (6 bases). CDR1 is MNHNS and CDR2 is SASEGT in the germline V gene. The CDR3 runs to 11 residues. V was clipped by 5 bases and J by 6 bases, with 7 bases between them. CDR3 loop: CASSTGPEAFF. The CDR3 DNA reads TGTGCCAGCAGTACAGGGCCTGAAGCTTTCTTT.

With respect to this clone: The sample contains more than one DNA sequence encoding this CDR3. V usage is TRBV19 and J usage is TRBJ2-3; D gene unclear. V was clipped by 3 bases and J by 1 base, with 8 bases between them. This CDR3 is built from 14 residues. From germline, CDR1 is LNHDA and CDR2 SQIVND (reference sequence). The CDR3 is CASSISSGTDTQYF. CDR3 coding DNA: TGTGCCAGTAGTATCTCGTCGGGCACAGATACGCAGTATTTT.

V gene TRBV5-5 combines with J gene TRBJ1-2; tentative D call: TRBD1 (6 bases). With 4 bases removed from V and 4 bases from J, the gap between germline ends came to 11 bases. CDR1 and CDR2 (germline): SGHKS, YYEKEE (reference sequence). The CDR3 spans 13 residues. The CDR3 DNA follows: TGTGCCAGCAGCCTAAACAGGGTCTATGGCTACACCTTC. Amino acid sequence: CASSLNRVYGYTF. The entire variable domain, with the rest obtained from reference TRBV5-5 and TRBJ1-2, is as follows: DAGVTQSPTHLIKTRGQQVTLRCSPISGHKSVSWYQQVLGQGPQFIFQYYEKEERGRGNFPDRFSARQFPNYSSELNVNALLLGDSALYLCASSLNRVYGYTFGSGTRLTVV.

The gene calls are TRBV28 and TRBJ1-3; D uncertain. The V and J ends lost 6 bases and 1 base respectively, with 16 bases between them. Germline V lookup: CDR1 MDHEN, CDR2 SYDVKM. This CDR3 contains 16 residues. The CDR3 DNA reads TGTGCCAGCAGGACCCCCTCATGGGTGTCTGGAAACACCATATATTTT. This sequence encodes CASRTPSWVSGNTIYF.

The V gene is TRBV11-2, the J gene TRBJ2-7; 8 bases map to TRBD2. CDR1 and CDR2 (germline): SGHAT, FQNNGV. J gave up 1 base and V 4 bases, and 6 bases lay outside the gene matches. The CDR3 sequence is 15 residues long. For the CDR3, the DNA is TGTGCCAGCAGCTCCGCCAGCGGGAGTTCCTACGAGCAGTACTTC. Encoded protein: CASSSASGSSYEQYF.

The V call is TRBV28, the J call TRBJ2-7, with a possible D match to TRBD2 (5 bases). The V end lost 3 bases, the J end lost 4 bases, and 16 bases lay between the germline ends. CDR3 length: 15 amino acids. Germline V gene lookup returns CDR1 MDHEN and CDR2 SYDVKM. The CDR3 sequence: CASSFASTRGYEQYF. CDR3 in DNA: TGTGCCAGCAGTTTTGCTAGCACAAGAGGATACGAGCAGTACTTC.

V and J are TRBV14 and TRBJ2-6; D may be TRBD1 (6 bases). This CDR3 spans 19 amino acids. Germline CDR1 and CDR2: SGHDN and FVKESK. V lost 3 bases, J lost 0 bases, and 18 bases lay in between. The CDR3 here is CASSQRTGSDGSGANVLTF. The CDR3 nucleotides are TGTGCCAGCAGCCAGCGTACAGGGTCGGACGGCTCTGGGGCCAACGTCCTGACTTTC.

The CDR3 sequence is CASELSQGAHSPLHF. In DNA, the CDR3 is TGTGCCTCCGAGCTTAGCCAGGGGGCGCATTCACCCCTCCACTTT. V gene TRBV7-2 combines with J gene TRBJ1-6; 8 bases are shared with TRBD1. V shed 11 bases, J shed 8 bases, and the junction held 14 bases outside the gene matches. The CDR3 runs to 15 residues. Germline V gene sequence: CDR1 SGHTA, CDR2 FQGNSA.

J is TRBJ2-6 and V is TRBV27, with 7 bases lining up with TRBD2. Losses at the gene ends were 5 bases for V and 1 base for J; bases not matched to a gene: 8. The CDR3 contains 17 residues. Per germline, CDR1 MNHEY and CDR2 SMNVEV (reference sequence). CDR3 amino acids: CASSPGLGASGANVLTF. DNA of the CDR3: TGTGCCAGCAGTCCCGGACTAGGGGCTTCTGGGGCCAACGTCCTGACTTTC.

This sequence joins TRBV27 and TRBJ1-5, with TRBD1 matching over 7 bases. The germline CDR1 and CDR2 sequences are MNHEY and SMNVEV (reference sequence). The CDR3 has 16 amino acids. V was pared by 7 bases and J by 4 bases, with 13 bases of the junction left unmatched. The CDR3 here is CASKDRAAVRNQPQHF. CDR3 DNA sequence: TGTGCCAGCAAAGACAGGGCTGCGGTGCGAAATCAGCCCCAGCATTTT.

The gene calls are TRBV15 and TRBJ2-1; the D gene is possibly TRBD1 (6 bases). V lost 4 bases and J lost 0, with 10 bases in between. This CDR3 region has 15 residues. CDR1 is LNHNV and CDR2 is YYDKDF in the germline V gene (reference sequence). CDR3 sequence reads: CATSKEGGSYNEQFF. In nucleotides, the CDR3 is TGTGCCACCAGCAAGGAAGGGGGCTCCTACAATGAGCAGTTCTTC.

The chain couples TRBV5-1 to TRBJ1-3; tentatively, D is TRBD1 (5 bases). There are 16 residues in the CDR3. The germline V and J ends were trimmed by 4 bases and 4 bases, with 18 bases remaining between them. Germline V gives CDR1 SGHRS, CDR2 YFSETQ. This CDR3 reads CASSPGLATPGNTIYF. CDR3 DNA: TGCGCCAGCAGCCCGGGACTGGCCACCCCAGGAAACACCATATATTTT.

This chain connects TRBV2 to TRBJ1-1, with a weak D call TRBD1 (6 bases). This CDR3 has 14 residues. V shed 4 bases and J shed 7 bases, with 16 bases lying between them. Germline V gives CDR1 SNHLY, CDR2 FYNNEI. CDR3 DNA sequence: TGTGCCAGCAGTGTAGGAGAGGGACATAATGAAGCTTTCTTT. Its protein product is CASSVGEGHNEAFF. Based on the CDR3 plus reference TRBV2 and TRBJ1-1, the full variable domain is EPEVTQTPSHQVTQMGQEVILRCVPISNHLYFYWYRQILGQKVEFLVSFYNNEISEKSEIFDDQFSVERPDGSNFTLKIRSTKLEDSAMYFCASSVGEGHNEAFFGQGTRLTVV.

V and J are TRBV30 and TRBJ2-5; tentatively, D is TRBD1 (6 bases). The CDR3 loop spans 13 amino acids. CDR1 is GTSNPN and CDR2 is SVGIG in the germline V gene (reference sequence). The ends were cut back, 8 bases at V and 3 bases at J, with 16 bases in the middle. DNA for the CDR3: TGTGCCGGGTTCAGGGGCCCTAAAGAGACCCAGTACTTC. Residues: CAGFRGPKETQYF.